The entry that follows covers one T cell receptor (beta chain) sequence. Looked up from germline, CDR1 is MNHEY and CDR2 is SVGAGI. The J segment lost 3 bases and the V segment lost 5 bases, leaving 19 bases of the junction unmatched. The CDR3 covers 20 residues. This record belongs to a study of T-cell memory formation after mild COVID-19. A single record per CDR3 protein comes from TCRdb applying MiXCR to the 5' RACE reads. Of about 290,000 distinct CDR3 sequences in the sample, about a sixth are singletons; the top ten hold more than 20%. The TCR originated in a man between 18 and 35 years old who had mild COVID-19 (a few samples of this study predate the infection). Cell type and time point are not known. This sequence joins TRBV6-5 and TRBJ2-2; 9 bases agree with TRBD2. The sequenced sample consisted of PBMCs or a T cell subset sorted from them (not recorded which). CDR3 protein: CASSREGTSSLPGDTGELFF. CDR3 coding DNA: TGTGCCAGCAGTCGGGAGGGGACTAGCTCTCTGCCTGGGGACACCGGGGAGCTGTTTTTT.